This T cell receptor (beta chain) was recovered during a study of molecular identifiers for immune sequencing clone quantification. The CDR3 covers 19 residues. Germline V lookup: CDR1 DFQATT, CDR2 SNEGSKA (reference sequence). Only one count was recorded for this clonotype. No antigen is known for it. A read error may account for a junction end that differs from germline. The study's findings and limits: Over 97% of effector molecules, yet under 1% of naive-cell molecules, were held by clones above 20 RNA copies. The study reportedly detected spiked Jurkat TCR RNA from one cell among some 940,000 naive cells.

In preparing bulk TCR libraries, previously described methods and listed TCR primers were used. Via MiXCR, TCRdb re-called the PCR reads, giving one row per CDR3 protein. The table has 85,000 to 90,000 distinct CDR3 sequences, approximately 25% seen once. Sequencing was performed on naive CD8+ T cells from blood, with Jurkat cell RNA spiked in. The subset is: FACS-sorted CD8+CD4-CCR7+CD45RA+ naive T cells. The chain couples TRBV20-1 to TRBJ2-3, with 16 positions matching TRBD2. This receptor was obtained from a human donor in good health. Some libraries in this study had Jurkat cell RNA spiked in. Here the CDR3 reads CGAAGTSGRALRGTDTQYF. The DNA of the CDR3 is TGCGGTGCTGCCGGGACTAGCGGGAGGGCCTTAAGGGGCACAGATACGCAGTATTTT.